Reported below is one TCR beta chain. Other DNA variants within this sample encode the same CDR3. The source of the sample is a study of shared clonotypes between healthy human individuals. The data were produced by immunoSEQ multiplex PCR, yet TCRdb's version contains in-frame clones alone and is incomplete. The repertoire consists of roughly 2 million clones, with about 95% occurring once and the leading ten covering 0.9% to 1.4%. Cells designated naive CD8 were CD45RO-negative and were positively selected for CCR7, with terminally differentiated effector memory CD45RA+ cells excluded. The CDR3 runs to 15 residues. In germline, CDR1 is MGHRA, CDR2 YSYEKL. V dropped 3 bases and J dropped 0; count of bases not matched to a gene: 1.

The V gene is TRBV4-1, the J gene TRBJ2-3; 9 bases align to TRBD1. Sequenced: naive CD8+ T cells sorted from blood. The receptor was isolated from a man aged 18 to 29 in good health. The CDR3 spells CASSQGQGSTDTQYF. CDR3 bases: TGCGCCAGCAGCCAGGGACAGGGAAGCACAGATACGCAGTATTTT.